This T cell receptor beta chain was sequenced for a study of T cell clones after liver transplantation. About the study: TCRbeta sequencing after a pre-transplant mixed lymphocyte reaction identified graft-donor-reactive clones, later tracked in post-transplant blood. Blood was drawn pre-transplant, before withdrawal, and after full or failed withdrawal.

The germline CDR1 and CDR2 sequences are GTSNPN and SVGIG (reference sequence). The CDR3 is 13 amino acids. Trimming left V 6 bases short and J 2 bases short, with 13 bases between. Some clones are missing from TCRdb's copy, which holds only in-frame ones; the method was immunoSEQ multiplex PCR. The sample includes around 97,000 clones, around 80% of them seen just once. The sequence came from a human patient who received a liver transplant. Some T cells may possibly be graft donor cells. The source was CD4+ T cells from blood, collected 47 months after liver transplant. The V call is TRBV30, the J call TRBJ1-2; unclear D gene. CDR3: CACPNTLNYGYTF. In nucleotides, the CDR3 is TGTGCCTGTCCGAATACCTTGAACTATGGCTACACCTTC.